This T cell receptor beta chain was recovered during a study of T cell repertoires in cytomegalovirus infection. Across the whole study: The public TCR beta signatures pointed to both CMV infection and matching HLA type.

MiXCR, applied by TCRdb to the reads, yields one record per CDR3 protein. The sample holds 400,000 or so distinct CDR3 sequences; roughly 30% are singletons and the top ten take roughly 13%. The CDR3 loop spans 15 amino acids. Germline CDR1 reads SGHAT; CDR2 reads FQNNGV. Trimming took 7 bases from V and 1 from J, leaving 14 bases between them. Sequencing was carried out using PBMCs. This clonotype originated in a human donor in good health (CMV status not recorded). Some clones in this sample may be carry-over from other donors' samples. The V gene is TRBV11-2, the J gene TRBJ2-1; maybe TRBD1 (7 bases). CDR3 region: CASTRRGQSYNEQFF. In nucleotides, the CDR3 is TGTGCCAGCACCAGGAGGGGACAGTCCTACAATGAGCAGTTCTTC.